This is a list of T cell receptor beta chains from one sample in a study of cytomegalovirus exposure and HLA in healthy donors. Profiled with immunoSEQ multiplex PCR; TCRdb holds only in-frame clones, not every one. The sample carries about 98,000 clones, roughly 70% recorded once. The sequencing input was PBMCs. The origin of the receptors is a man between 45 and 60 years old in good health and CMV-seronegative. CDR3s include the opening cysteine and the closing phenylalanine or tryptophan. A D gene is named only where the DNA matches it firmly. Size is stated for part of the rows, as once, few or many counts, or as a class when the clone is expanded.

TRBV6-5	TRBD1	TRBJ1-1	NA	TGTGCCAGCAGACCCGGTCAGGGGGCCAACACTGAAGCTTTCTTT	CASRPGQGANTEAFF
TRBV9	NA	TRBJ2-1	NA	TGTGCCAGCAGCCCCAGGCGGCAGGGAAGGAACAATGAGCAGTTCTTC	CASSPRRQGRNNEQFF
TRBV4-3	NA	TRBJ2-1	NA	TGCGCCAGCAGCCAAGATCCCAACAACAGGGTCGAGCAGTTCTTC	CASSQDPNNRVEQFF
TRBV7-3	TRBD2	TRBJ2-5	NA	TGTGCCAGCAGCTTCCAGCGGGGGACCCAGTACTTC	CASSFQRGTQYF
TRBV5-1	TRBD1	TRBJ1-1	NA	TGCGCCAGCAGCTTTAGGGGGCATGGCACTGAAGCTTTCTTT	CASSFRGHGTEAFF
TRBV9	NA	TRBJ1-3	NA	TGTGCCAGCAGCGCCACGGGGGGGAACACCATATATTTT	CASSATGGNTIYF
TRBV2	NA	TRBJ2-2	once	TGTGCCACCGTGACTTCTGTGAACACCGGGGAGCTGTTTTTT	CATVTSVNTGELFF
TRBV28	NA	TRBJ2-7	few	TGTGCCAGCAGTTTAGTAGATCGGGGAGCAAGCGAGCAGTACTTC	CASSLVDRGASEQYF
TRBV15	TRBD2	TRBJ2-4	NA	TGTGCCACCAGCACGACTAGCGGGGCCAACATTCAGTACTTC	CATSTTSGANIQYF
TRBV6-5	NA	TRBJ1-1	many	TGTGCCAGCAGTTACCAGACTGGTGAAGCTTTCTTT	CASSYQTGEAFF
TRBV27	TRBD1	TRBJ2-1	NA	TGTGCCAGCAGTCGACCGGACAGGATGAACAATGAGCAGTTCTTC	CASSRPDRMNNEQFF
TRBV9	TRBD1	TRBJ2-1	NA	TGTGCCAGCAGCGTAGTAATAGGTGGAAACAGGGGCTCGGGCAATGAGCAGTTCTTC	CASSVVIGGNRGSGNEQFF
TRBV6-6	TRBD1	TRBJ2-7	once	TGTGCCAGCAGTTACAGGGCCCCGGGACAGGTCTACGAGCAGTACTTC	CASSYRAPGQVYEQYF
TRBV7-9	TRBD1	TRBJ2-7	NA	TGTGCCAGCAGCTCCGACAGGGGGTTATCCTACGAGCAGTACTTC	CASSSDRGLSYEQYF
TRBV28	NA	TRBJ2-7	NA	TGTGCCAGCAGGCCAGGAACAGACTACGAGCAGTACTTC	CASRPGTDYEQYF
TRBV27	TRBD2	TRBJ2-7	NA	TGTGCCAGCAGGTTCTCCCCGGGACTAGCGGGAGGCGAGCAGTACTTC	CASRFSPGLAGGEQYF
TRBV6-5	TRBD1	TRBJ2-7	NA	TGTGCCAGCAGTACGGGACAGGGGTCTATGCAGTACTTC	CASSTGQGSMQYF
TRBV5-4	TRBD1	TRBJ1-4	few	TGTGCCAGCAGCCATACAGGGGAGGATGAAAAACTGTTTTTT	CASSHTGEDEKLFF
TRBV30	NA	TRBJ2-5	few	TGTGCCTGGAGTGTGCATGAGCAGTACTTC	CAWSVHEQYF
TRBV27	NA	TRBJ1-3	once	TGTGCCAGCAGTTTATCGAGGTCTGGAAACACCATATATTTT	CASSLSRSGNTIYF
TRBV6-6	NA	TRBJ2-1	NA	TGTGCCAGCAAGCAGGGGGGAACTGTCAATGAGCAGTTCTTC	CASKQGGTVNEQFF
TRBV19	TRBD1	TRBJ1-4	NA	TGTGCCAGTAGTATCGGGACAGGCGAAAAACTGTTTTTT	CASSIGTGEKLFF
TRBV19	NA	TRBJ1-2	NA	TGTGCCAGTAGCGGGGGACGGTTCTCAGGTGGCTACACCTTC	CASSGGRFSGGYTF
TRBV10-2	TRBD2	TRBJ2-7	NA	TGCGCCACCAAAGCGGGAGGACCTCGCGAGCAGTACTTC	CATKAGGPREQYF
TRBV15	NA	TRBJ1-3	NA	TGTGCCACCAGCAGAGATCGGAGATCTGGAAACACCATATATTTT	CATSRDRRSGNTIYF
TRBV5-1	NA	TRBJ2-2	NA	TGCGCCAGCACTAATGTTCCCACTGGAGCTGGGGGCGGCGGGGAGCTGTTTTTT	CASTNVPTGAGGGGELFF
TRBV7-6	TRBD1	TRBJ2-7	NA	TGTGCCAGCAGCTTTAAGGGGAGACAGGGGTCGGGGGAGCAGTACTTC	CASSFKGRQGSGEQYF
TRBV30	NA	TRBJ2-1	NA	TGTGCCTGGAGCGGGTACAATGAGCAGTTCTTC	CAWSGYNEQFF
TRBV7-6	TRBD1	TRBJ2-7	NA	TGTGCCAGCAGCGTAGGGACAGGGACCTACGAGCAGTACTTC	CASSVGTGTYEQYF
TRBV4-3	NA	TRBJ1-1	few	TGCGCCAGCAGCCAAGATATCCCCCCAGGTTTGGCTTTCTTT	CASSQDIPPGLAFF
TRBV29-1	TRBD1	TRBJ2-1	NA	TGCAGCACCAACAGGGGGCAGTTCTACAATGAGCAGTTCTTC	CSTNRGQFYNEQFF
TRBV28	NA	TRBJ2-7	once	TGTGCCAGCAGTTCCACCTACGAGCAGTACTTC	CASSSTYEQYF
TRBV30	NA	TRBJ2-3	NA	TGTGCCTGGAGCCCTCAAGCCCGAACGCAGTATTTT	CAWSPQARTQYF
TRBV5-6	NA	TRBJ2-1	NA	TGTGCCAGCAGCCCGTCACCCTACTCCTACAATGAGCAGTTCTTC	CASSPSPYSYNEQFF
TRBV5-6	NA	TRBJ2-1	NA	TGTGCCAGCAGCTTGGGGTGGTCAGGGATCGATGAGCAGTTCTTC	CASSLGWSGIDEQFF
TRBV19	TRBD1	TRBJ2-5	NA	TGTGCCAGCGCCGGGACAGGGCAACAAGAGACCCAGTACTTC	CASAGTGQQETQYF